The subject of this entry is one T cell receptor (beta chain). What it binds is not known. In the naive CD8 group, cells lacked CD45RO and were positively selected for CCR7, so terminally differentiated effector memory CD45RA+ cells were left out. Adult Caucasians living in Nashville, Tennessee made up all of the donors. The data were obtained in a study of shared clonotypes between healthy human individuals. Overall study: A couple of female and three male donors aged 18 to 49 were enrolled. General study points: Enrolling few donors narrowed the genetic and exposure-history diversity that was represented.

Trimming pared 4 bases from V and 2 bases from J, leaving 15 bases between. The CDR3 covers 15 residues. Germline V lookup: CDR1 SGHVS, CDR2 FNYEAQ. Sequencing used immunoSEQ multiplex PCR; TCRdb keeps in-frame clones, though not all of them. The table includes about 2.2 million clones, just under 95% detected once. Specimen: naive CD8+ T cells from PBMCs. The origin of this receptor is a young man in good health. Some clones in this sample may be carry-over from other donors' samples. This chain joins TRBV7-6 and TRBJ2-7; either TRBD1 or TRBD2 may supply D (6 bases each). The chain's CDR3 is CASSSRGTYTYEQYF. DNA for the CDR3: TGTGCCAGCAGCTCCCGCGGGACATATACCTACGAGCAGTACTTC.